Below are 27 T cell receptor beta chains sequenced from a single sample in a study of cytomegalovirus exposure and HLA in healthy donors. Amplification used 60 Vbeta primers and 13 Jbeta primers. The data were produced by immunoSEQ multiplex PCR, yet TCRdb's version contains in-frame clones alone and is incomplete. The sample yields approximately 130,000 clones, about 86% seen once. The material sequenced was PBMCs. These receptor sequences come from a woman between 35 and 50 years old in good health and CMV-seronegative.

Only a few counts were recorded for this clone. The rearrangement joins TRBV4-1 to TRBJ2-3; 8 positions agree with TRBD1. Trimming cost V 1 base and J 13 bases; bases outside gene matches: 4. CDR1 is MGHRA, CDR2 YSYEKL, per germline. CDR3 length equals 12 residues. CDR3 loop: CASSQGRQGKYF. The DNA of the CDR3 is TGCGCCAGCAGCCAAGGTCGACAGGGGAAGTATTTT.

This chain links TRBV30 with TRBJ2-7; possibly TRBD1 for D (5 bases). V lost 0 bases and J 0 bases, leaving 6 bases between the germline ends. The germline gives CDR1 GTSNPN, CDR2 SVGIG (reference sequence). The CDR3 is made up of 13 amino acids. The CDR3 sequence is CAWSVGASYEQYF. The CDR3 DNA sequence: TGTGCCTGGAGTGTAGGGGCCTCCTACGAGCAGTACTTC.

The chain employs TRBV18 and TRBJ1-4; tentatively, D is TRBD1 (5 bases). V lost 5 bases to trimming and J lost 8 bases, with 27 bases between them. The CDR3 extends over 18 amino acids. Germline CDR1 reads KGHSH; CDR2 reads LQKENI. The CDR3 sequence: CASSAKIQGRTSGEKLFF. The CDR3 DNA sequence: TGTGCCAGCTCAGCGAAAATCCAGGGCCGAACAAGCGGGGAAAAACTGTTTTTT.

The rearrangement links TRBV30 to TRBJ2-3, with 10 bases identical to TRBD2. CDR3 size: 14 residues. The germline CDR1 and CDR2 sequences are GTSNPN and SVGIG (reference sequence). V lost 5 bases, J lost 1 base, and 3 bases stayed unmatched. Here the CDR3 DNA reads TGTGCCTGGGCCAGCGGGGGGGGCACAGATACGCAGTATTTT. Translation: CAWASGGGTDTQYF. The whole variable domain, remainder taken from reference TRBV30 and TRBJ2-3, is SQTIHQWPATLVQPVGSPLSLECTVEGTSNPNLYWYRQAAGRGLQLLFYSVGIGQISSEVPQNLSASRPQDRQFILSSKKLLLSDSGFYLCAWASGGGTDTQYFGPGTRLTVL.

V gene TRBV28 combines with J gene TRBJ2-1, with 8 bases matching TRBD2. The length of the CDR3 is 18 residues. Unmatched junction bases numbered 18, after V lost 7 bases and J lost 4 bases. Germline loops: CDR1 MDHEN, CDR2 SYDVKM. CDR3 in DNA: TGTGCCAGCACCCCCCAGCGGCGGCAGACTAGCGCTTACAATGAGCAGTTCTTC. It translates to CASTPQRRQTSAYNEQFF.

The chain uses TRBV19 and TRBJ2-1, with D tentatively TRBD1 (5 bases). CDR1 and CDR2 from the germline V gene are LNHDA and SQIVND (reference sequence). V gave up 2 bases and J gave up 2 bases, with 10 bases separating them. CDR3 length: 15 amino acids. The CDR3 region has the DNA TGTGCCAGTAGTATAATACAGGCTCCCTACAATGAGCAGTTCTTC. This encodes CASSIIQAPYNEQFF.

The chain carries TRBV18 and TRBJ2-3, with TRBD2 identical over 9 bases. The CDR3 totals 18 residues. The V and J ends lost 0 bases and 4 bases, in that order; junction bases with no gene match: 11. Germline CDR1 is KGHSH and CDR2 is LQKENI. Here the CDR3 DNA reads TGTGCCAGCTCACCACCCTTAGGGCTAGCGGGAAGTTCAGATACGCAGTATTTT. It translates to CASSPPLGLAGSSDTQYF.

The chain employs TRBV13 and TRBJ2-1; TRBD2 matches at 14 bases. CDR3 length equals 17 residues. Germline assignment: CDR1 PRHDT and CDR2 FYEKMQ (reference sequence). V lost 7 bases and J lost 5; bases outside the gene matches: 10. CDR3: CASIGRLAGGLDNEQFF. The CDR3 DNA reads as TGTGCCAGCATCGGGCGACTAGCGGGGGGGCTAGACAATGAGCAGTTCTTC.

This sequence joins TRBV28 and TRBJ1-6, with D hard to call. The germline gives CDR1 MDHEN, CDR2 SYDVKM. The CDR3 spans 13 residues. The V and J ends lost 6 bases and 9 bases respectively, with 12 bases between them. The CDR3 sequence is CASSRFRGSPLHF. The CDR3 bases are TGTGCCAGCAGCCGGTTTCGGGGTTCACCCCTCCACTTT.

The rearrangement links TRBV25-1 to TRBJ1-1; unclear D gene. Trimming left V 5 bases short and J 1 base short, with 11 bases between. This CDR3 comprises 14 residues. The germline CDR1 and CDR2 sequences are MGHDK and SYGVNS. This chain's CDR3 is CASSKLEGNTEAFF. The CDR3 region has the DNA TGTGCCAGCAGTAAGCTCGAGGGGAACACTGAAGCTTTCTTT.

The rearrangement uses TRBV11-2 and TRBJ1-1; 7 bases agree with TRBD1. Looked up from germline, CDR1 is SGHAT and CDR2 is FQNNGV. This CDR3 has 19 residues. After removal of 5 bases from V and 1 base from J, the junction contained 19 bases not matched to a gene. CDR3 sequence reads: CASSALYDLWGQQNTEAFF. The CDR3 DNA reads TGTGCCAGCAGCGCCTTATACGACCTATGGGGACAGCAGAACACTGAAGCTTTCTTT.

V usage is TRBV5-4 and J usage is TRBJ1-2; 9 bases align to TRBD1. The junction had 8 bases not matched to a gene; V was cut back by 5 bases and J by 0 bases. The CDR3 spans 16 residues. Germline lookup yields CDR1 SGHNT and CDR2 YYREEE (reference sequence). The CDR3 is CASRPDRGLTNYGYTF. The CDR3 nucleotides read TGTGCCAGCAGGCCGGACAGGGGACTAACTAACTATGGCTACACCTTC.

The chain has TRBV4-1 and TRBJ2-7; the match to TRBD2 covers 8 bases. The CDR3 covers 17 residues. Trimming took 2 bases from V and 7 from J; bases not matched to a gene: 16. Germline V gene data show CDR1 as MGHRA and CDR2 as YSYEKL. In DNA form, the CDR3 reads TGCGCCAGCAGCCAACTTTCAACTAGCGGAGGGAGTTATGAGCAGTACTTC. This sequence encodes CASSQLSTSGGSYEQYF.

The V gene is TRBV6-1, the J gene TRBJ2-4, with unresolved D. Trimming pared 11 bases from V and 2 bases from J, leaving 16 bases between. This CDR3 is built from 14 residues. Germline V lookup: CDR1 MNHNS, CDR2 SASEGT. As DNA, the CDR3 is TGTGCCGGCGCCAGAGGTGGGTCCAAAAACATTCAGTACTTC. Translating it yields CAGARGGSKNIQYF.

CDR3 coding DNA: TGCGCCAGCCGCCGGGGGGAGACGACCTCTGGGGCCAACGTCCTGACTTTC. Translation gives CASRRGETTSGANVLTF. The chain joins TRBV4-1 to TRBJ2-6; 7 nucleotides agree with TRBD2. Germline CDR1 is MGHRA and CDR2 is YSYEKL. J lost 0 bases, V lost 8 bases, and 10 bases had no gene match. This CDR3 is 17 amino acids long.

CDR3 coding DNA: TGTGCCAGTAGTCCTTCTGGGGCCAACGTCCTGACTTTC. This gives the protein CASSPSGANVLTF. V usage is TRBV19 and J usage is TRBJ2-6; D is unclear. Germline V CDR1 and CDR2: LNHDA, SQIVND (reference sequence). Trimming removed 5 bases from V and 1 base from J, with 3 bases in between. The CDR3 totals 13 residues.

CDR3 protein: CASSYSGADSYNEQFF. The CDR3, as DNA: TGTGCCAGCAGTTACTCAGGAGCGGACAGCTACAATGAGCAGTTCTTC. The chain is built from TRBV6-5 and TRBJ2-1; D perhaps matches TRBD1 (6 bases). Trimming shortened V by 0 bases and J by 3 bases, and 12 bases separated the two germline ends. The V gene's germline CDR1 is MNHEY and CDR2 SVGAGI. The CDR3 is 16 residues long.

This clone was observed once. This chain uses TRBV11-2 with TRBJ2-1; 8 bases align to TRBD2. From germline, CDR1 is SGHAT and CDR2 FQNNGV. J lost 8 bases, V lost 6 bases, and 15 bases had no gene match. The CDR3 is 16 residues long. CDR3 nucleotides: TGTGCCAGCAGGTTTCACGGGACTAGACTGGAATATGAGCAGTTCTTC. It specifies CASRFHGTRLEYEQFF.

The chain joins TRBV7-8 to TRBJ1-5; the D gene is possibly TRBD1 (5 bases). The CDR3 is made up of 17 amino acids. The germline V and J ends were trimmed by 2 bases and 0 bases, with 14 bases remaining between them. Per the germline V gene, CDR1 is SGHVS and CDR2 is FQNEAQ. CDR3 sequence reads: CASSLQQAGYSNQPQHF. DNA for the CDR3: TGTGCCAGCAGCTTACAACAGGCCGGTTATAGCAATCAGCCCCAGCATTTT.

The gene calls are TRBV7-3 and TRBJ2-7, with 8 bases aligning to TRBD1. The CDR3 is made up of 13 amino acids. CDR1 is SGHTA and CDR2 is FQGTGA in the germline V gene. J gave up 3 bases and V 5 bases, and 3 bases lay outside the gene matches. The CDR3 nucleotides are TGTGCCAGCAGCCGGGACAGGAGCTACGAGCAGTACTTC. This codes for CASSRDRSYEQYF. Based on the CDR3 plus reference TRBV7-3 and TRBJ2-7, the full variable domain is GAGVSQTPSNKVTEKGKYVELRCDPISGHTALYWYRQSLGQGPEFLIYFQGTGAADDSGLPNDRFFAVRPEGSVSTLKIQRTERGDSAVYLCASSRDRSYEQYFGPGTRLTVT.

This chain links TRBV6-6 with TRBJ1-2; D gene uncertain. Trimming left V 5 bases short and J 3 bases short, with 10 bases between. CDR3 length: 13 amino acids. Looked up from germline, CDR1 is MNHNY and CDR2 is SVGAGI (reference sequence). CDR3 sequence reads: CASSTETYYGYTF. CDR3 in DNA: TGTGCCAGCAGTACCGAGACTTACTATGGCTACACCTTC.

The count of this clone is one. The J gene is TRBJ2-7, the V gene TRBV30; 8 positions match TRBD1. The CDR3 consists of 14 residues. The ends lost 5 bases at V and 1 base at J; junction bases unmatched: 7. From germline, CDR1 is GTSNPN and CDR2 SVGIG (reference sequence). The chain's CDR3 is CAWGITGGSYEQYF. CDR3 DNA: TGTGCCTGGGGTATTACAGGGGGATCCTACGAGCAGTACTTC.

The chain links TRBV28 to TRBJ2-1, with TRBD2 matching over 10 bases. This CDR3 has 15 amino acids. The V gene's germline CDR1 is MDHEN and CDR2 SYDVKM. Trimming removed 3 bases from V and 8 bases from J; junction bases left unmatched: 7. This CDR3 is CASSLSSGREYEQFF. The CDR3 DNA sequence: TGTGCCAGCAGTTTGTCCAGCGGGAGGGAGTATGAGCAGTTCTTC. The full variable domain, rest sourced from reference TRBV28 and TRBJ2-1, is DVKVTQSSRYLVKRTGEKVFLECVQDMDHENMFWYRQDPGLGLRLIYFSYDVKMKEKGDIPEGYSVSREKKERFSLILESASTNQTSMYLCASSLSSGREYEQFFGPGTRLTVL.

The V call is TRBV6-5, the J call TRBJ2-5, with 8 nucleotides matching TRBD1. The DNA end is a closer match to TRBJ2-7, so the J assignment may be wrong. From germline, CDR1 is MNHEY and CDR2 SVGAGI. This CDR3 contains 14 residues. The DNA for the CDR3 is TGTGCCAGCAGTTCCGGACAGGGAGCCTACGAGCAGTACTTC. This sequence encodes CASSSGQGAYEQYF.

CDR3 sequence: CASSPQLAGNSDTQYF. The CDR3 DNA sequence: TGTGCCAGTAGCCCCCAGTTGGCGGGAAATTCAGATACGCAGTATTTT. The genes are TRBV19 and TRBJ2-3; maybe TRBD2 (6 bases). Per the germline V gene, CDR1 is LNHDA and CDR2 is SQIVND (reference sequence). The CDR3 is made up of 16 amino acids. Trimming shortened V by 6 bases and J by 4 bases, and 20 bases separated the two germline ends.

The chain is built from TRBV11-3 and TRBJ1-5, with D perhaps matching TRBD1 (5 bases). V was cut by 6 bases and J by 4 bases, with 7 bases left in between. Germline CDR1 and CDR2: SGHNT and YENEEA. This CDR3 is 12 amino acids long. CDR3 region: CASSRGNQPQHF. The CDR3, as DNA: TGTGCCAGCAGTCGGGGGAATCAGCCCCAGCATTTT.

This chain connects TRBV15 to TRBJ1-2; D is unresolved. Germline V gene lookup returns CDR1 LNHNV and CDR2 YYDKDF (reference sequence). This CDR3 has 18 residues. V shed 0 bases and J shed 6 bases, with 23 bases lying between them. CDR3 DNA: TGTGCCACCAGCAGAGAGGGAGGGTCAGAAACTACCGAGGATGGCTACACCTTC. This sequence encodes CATSREGGSETTEDGYTF.